This T cell receptor (beta chain) was identified in a study of CD8+ T cells in alopecia areata. PBMCs, the starting material, were the source of sorted CD4+ and CD8+ T cells. cDNA reverse transcribed from extracted RNA served as the sequencing template. Clones were sequenced by immunoSEQ multiplex PCR, and TCRdb holds only the in-frame ones, with some missing. The sample includes 95,000 to 110,000 clones, roughly half of them seen just once. V shed 1 base and J shed 6 bases, with 4 bases lying between them. This CDR3 is 12 amino acids long. Germline assignment: CDR1 SNHLY and CDR2 FYNNEI. As regards this clone: No antigen is known for it.

General study points: Higher clonality and more expanded CD8+ clones appeared in lesional than normal scalp. The study also sequences resident alphabeta T cells of normal skin in scalp samples. Mice showed TCR sharing more clearly than patients did, possibly owing to HLA.

The V and J genes are TRBV2 and TRBJ2-1; no definite D call. Specimen: CD4+ T cells sorted from blood. This TCR was sampled from a human donor in good health. The CDR3 coding sequence is TGTGCCAGCAGTGAAGTGTCCAATGAGCAGTTCTTC. It yields the protein CASSEVSNEQFF.